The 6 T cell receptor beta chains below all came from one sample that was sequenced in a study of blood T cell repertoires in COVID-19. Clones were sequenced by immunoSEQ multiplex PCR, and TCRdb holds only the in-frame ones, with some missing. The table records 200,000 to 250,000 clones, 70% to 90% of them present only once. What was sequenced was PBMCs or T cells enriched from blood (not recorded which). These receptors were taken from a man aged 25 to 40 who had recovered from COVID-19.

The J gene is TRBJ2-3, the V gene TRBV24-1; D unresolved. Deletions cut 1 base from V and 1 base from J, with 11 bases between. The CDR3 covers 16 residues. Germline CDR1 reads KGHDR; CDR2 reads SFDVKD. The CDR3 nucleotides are TGTGCCACCAGTGATTTAAGTGGGCTGGGCACAGATACGCAGTATTTT. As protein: CATSDLSGLGTDTQYF.

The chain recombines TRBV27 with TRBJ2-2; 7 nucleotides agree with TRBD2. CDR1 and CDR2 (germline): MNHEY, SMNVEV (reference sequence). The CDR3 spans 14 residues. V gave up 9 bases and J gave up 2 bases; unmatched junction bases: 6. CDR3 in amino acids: CASLLATNTGELFF. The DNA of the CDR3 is TGTGCCAGTTTACTAGCGACCAACACCGGGGAGCTGTTTTTT.

The CDR3 sequence: CAWSVQGGIYGYTF. Here the CDR3 DNA reads TGTGCCTGGAGTGTCCAGGGGGGAATTTATGGCTACACCTTC. The rearrangement uses TRBV30 and TRBJ1-2, with TRBD1 matching over 7 bases. CDR3 size: 14 residues. From germline, CDR1 is GTSNPN and CDR2 SVGIG (reference sequence). The trim removed 0 bases at V and 5 bases at J, leaving 6 bases unmatched.

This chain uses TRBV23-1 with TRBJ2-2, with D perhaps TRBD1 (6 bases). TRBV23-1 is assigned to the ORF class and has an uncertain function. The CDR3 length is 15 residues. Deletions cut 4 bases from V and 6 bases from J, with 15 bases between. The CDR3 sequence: CASSPPRGFAGELFF. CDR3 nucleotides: TGCGCCAGCAGTCCCCCTAGGGGGTTTGCCGGGGAGCTGTTTTTT.

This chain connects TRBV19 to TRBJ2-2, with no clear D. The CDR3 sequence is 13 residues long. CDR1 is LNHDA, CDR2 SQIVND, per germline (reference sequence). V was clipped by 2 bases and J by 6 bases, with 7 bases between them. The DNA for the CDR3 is TGTGCCAGTAGTATACAGGTGCCCGGGGAGCTGTTTTTT. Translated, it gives CASSIQVPGELFF.

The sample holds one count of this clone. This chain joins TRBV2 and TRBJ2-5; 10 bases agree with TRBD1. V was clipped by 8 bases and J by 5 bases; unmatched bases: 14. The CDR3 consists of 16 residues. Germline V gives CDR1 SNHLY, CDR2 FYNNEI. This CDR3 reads CASVVGDRGGLETQYF. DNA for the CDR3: TGTGCCAGCGTAGTAGGGGACAGGGGAGGTTTGGAGACCCAGTACTTC.